A selection of T cell receptor beta chains follows, all from one sample in a study of blood T cell repertoires in COVID-19. Using immunoSEQ multiplex PCR, the repertoire was profiled, and TCRdb retains in-frame clones only, with some absent. The sample consists of 150,000 to 200,000 clones, 65% to 90% of them appearing once. Source material: peripheral blood. These receptors originate from a man aged 55 to 70 with acute or convalescent COVID-19. Both conserved end residues are part of each CDR3. D genes are given only for firm matches. Expanded clones are given a class, and other clones once, few, many or no size at all.

d_call: -
v_call: TRBV6-6
j_call: TRBJ1-6
clone_size: -
cdr3_nt: TGTGCCAGCCGGGGGTCAGCTCTGACCCTCCACTTT
cdr3_aa: CASRGSALTLHF

d_call: TRBD1
v_call: TRBV5-6
j_call: TRBJ1-1
clone_size: -
cdr3_nt: TGTGCCAGCTCACACTCTTGGGACAGGGTTATGAACACTGAAGCTTTCTTT
cdr3_aa: CASSHSWDRVMNTEAFF

d_call: -
v_call: TRBV28
j_call: TRBJ1-1
clone_size: -
cdr3_nt: TGTGCCAGCAGTCTCATCAGGGGAACCCTTGAAGCTTTCTTT
cdr3_aa: CASSLIRGTLEAFF

d_call: TRBD1
v_call: TRBV25-1
j_call: TRBJ1-6
clone_size: -
cdr3_nt: TGTGCCAGCAGTGGCCCCGGGACAGGGGTATGGGATTCACCCCTCCACTTT
cdr3_aa: CASSGPGTGVWDSPLHF

d_call: -
v_call: TRBV30
j_call: TRBJ1-5
clone_size: -
cdr3_nt: TGTGCCTGGAGTGTACGCGAGAATCAGCCCCAGCATTTT
cdr3_aa: CAWSVRENQPQHF

d_call: TRBD1
v_call: TRBV5-1
j_call: TRBJ2-5
clone_size: -
cdr3_nt: TGCGCCAGCAGCTCGGGGACAGGGGGGTACCAAGAGACCCAGTACTTC
cdr3_aa: CASSSGTGGYQETQYF

d_call: TRBD2
v_call: TRBV10-1
j_call: TRBJ2-1
clone_size: -
cdr3_nt: TGCGCCAGCAGTGGGACTAGCGGGAGCTCCTACAATGAGCAGTTCTTC
cdr3_aa: CASSGTSGSSYNEQFF

d_call: -
v_call: TRBV11-2
j_call: TRBJ2-7
clone_size: -
cdr3_nt: TGTGCCAGCAGCCGGAGGTCCTACGAGCAGTACTTC
cdr3_aa: CASSRRSYEQYF

d_call: TRBD1
v_call: TRBV28
j_call: TRBJ1-4
clone_size: -
cdr3_nt: TGTGCCAGCTCGACTAGGGGACAGCTAAATGAAAAACTGTTTTTT
cdr3_aa: CASSTRGQLNEKLFF

d_call: TRBD1
v_call: TRBV6-5
j_call: TRBJ2-7
clone_size: -
cdr3_nt: TGTGCCAGCAGTTCCTCACCTAGGACAGGGCTCTACGAGCAGTACTTC
cdr3_aa: CASSSSPRTGLYEQYF

d_call: TRBD1
v_call: TRBV5-4
j_call: TRBJ1-2
clone_size: -
cdr3_nt: TGTGCCAGCAGCGCATTACGGGACAGTTACAACTATGGCTACACCTTC
cdr3_aa: CASSALRDSYNYGYTF

d_call: -
v_call: TRBV10-2
j_call: TRBJ1-1
clone_size: -
cdr3_nt: TGCGCCAGCAGCCCTTTCTCTGAAGCTTTCTTT
cdr3_aa: CASSPFSEAFF

d_call: -
v_call: TRBV3-1/TRBV3-2
j_call: TRBJ2-7
clone_size: -
cdr3_nt: TGTGCCAGCAGCCAAGACCTGGGCCCCTACGAGCAGTACTTC
cdr3_aa: CASSQDLGPYEQYF

d_call: TRBD2
v_call: TRBV5-1
j_call: TRBJ2-5
clone_size: -
cdr3_nt: TGCGCCAGCAGCTGGACTAGACGGGAGACCCAGTACTTC
cdr3_aa: CASSWTRRETQYF

d_call: -
v_call: TRBV6-5
j_call: TRBJ2-3
clone_size: once
cdr3_nt: TGTGCCAGCAGAAGGAGGAAGGAGGCAGATACGCAGTATTTT
cdr3_aa: CASRRRKEADTQYF

d_call: -
v_call: TRBV30
j_call: TRBJ2-2
clone_size: -
cdr3_nt: TGTGCCTGGAGCGCCGGGACTCGGAACACCGGGGAGCTGTTTTTT
cdr3_aa: CAWSAGTRNTGELFF

d_call: -
v_call: TRBV7-6
j_call: TRBJ2-2
clone_size: -
cdr3_nt: TGTGCCAGCAGCCTACAGGGGACGGAGGGCACCGGGGAGCTGTTTTTT
cdr3_aa: CASSLQGTEGTGELFF

d_call: TRBD1
v_call: TRBV5-1
j_call: TRBJ2-7
clone_size: -
cdr3_nt: TGCGCCAGCAGCCATTCGGGACAGGGTACCGAGCAGTACTTC
cdr3_aa: CASSHSGQGTEQYF

d_call: -
v_call: TRBV18
j_call: TRBJ2-1
clone_size: -
cdr3_nt: TGTGCCAGCTCACCCCCGGTAGGGCCTAGCGCCAATGAGCAGTTCTTC
cdr3_aa: CASSPPVGPSANEQFF

d_call: TRBD2
v_call: TRBV5-1
j_call: TRBJ2-3
clone_size: -
cdr3_nt: TGCGCCAGCAGACGGACTAGCGGGAGAGGAATTCGCACAGATACGCAGTATTTT
cdr3_aa: CASRRTSGRGIRTDTQYF

d_call: TRBD2
v_call: TRBV6-5
j_call: TRBJ2-7
clone_size: -
cdr3_nt: TGTGCCAGCAGTCGACTAGCGGGACGCTACGAGCAGTACTTC
cdr3_aa: CASSRLAGRYEQYF

d_call: TRBD1
v_call: TRBV11-1
j_call: TRBJ1-3
clone_size: -
cdr3_nt: TGTGCCAGCAGCGACAGGGCGGCACCTGGAAACACCATATATTTT
cdr3_aa: CASSDRAAPGNTIYF

d_call: -
v_call: TRBV27
j_call: TRBJ2-4
clone_size: -
cdr3_nt: TGTGCCAGCAGCCCCCGAGCAAACATTCAGTACTTC
cdr3_aa: CASSPRANIQYF

d_call: -
v_call: TRBV9
j_call: TRBJ2-1
clone_size: -
cdr3_nt: TGTGCCAGCAGCGCCTCCGCCCAAGCTATTGAGCAGTTCTTC
cdr3_aa: CASSASAQAIEQFF

d_call: -
v_call: TRBV27
j_call: TRBJ1-2
clone_size: -
cdr3_nt: TGTGCCAGCAGAAATACTAGGGTCTCCGGGGGAACTTATGGCTACACCTTC
cdr3_aa: CASRNTRVSGGTYGYTF

d_call: TRBD1
v_call: TRBV27
j_call: TRBJ1-6
clone_size: -
cdr3_nt: TGTGCCAGCAGTTTTTACAGGGGTCGTGATTCACCCCTCCACTTT
cdr3_aa: CASSFYRGRDSPLHF

d_call: -
v_call: TRBV9
j_call: TRBJ2-1
clone_size: -
cdr3_nt: TGTGCCAGCGGTTACCGGGACTTACAGTTCTTC
cdr3_aa: CASGYRDLQFF